The clone carrying this T cell receptor beta chain was counted ten times or more. Antigen unknown. Amplification targeted the TCR beta CDR3 regions, with RNA transcripts as the source material. An initial RT-PCR round employing HTBI primers preceded a second-round multiplex PCR. TCRdb ran MiXCR on the multiplex PCR reads and lists one entry per CDR3 protein. The table lists about 660,000 distinct CDR3 sequences, 35% to 45% of them singletons. The data were taken from a study of Graves' ophthalmopathy and Graves' hyperthyroidism. Study results and caveats: Most clonotypes expanded in thyroid above 0.001 frequency were present in blood too.

The source material was peripheral blood. The clonotype was recovered from an adult man with Graves' ophthalmopathy.

The CDR3 loop is CASSLGIGDTEAFF. CDR3 nucleotide sequence: TGTGCCAGCAGCTTAGGTATTGGGGACACTGAAGCTTTCTTT. The chain is built from TRBV7-6 and TRBJ1-1; no clear D. V was clipped by 1 base and J by 3 bases, with 9 bases between them. This CDR3 is 14 amino acids long. CDR1 is SGHVS and CDR2 is FNYEAQ in the germline V gene.